The 20 T cell receptor beta chains listed next were all sequenced from one sample in a study of CD8 T cells in ankylosing spondylitis. Regarding the study as a whole: One TCR beta motif, made up of 7 or 8 highly homologous variants, appeared characteristic of ankylosing spondylitis blood.

Antigen specificity for these receptors is unknown. In TCRdb, the 5' RACE reads were re-called with MiXCR into one record per CDR3 protein. The sample yields tens of thousands of distinct CDR3 sequences, roughly 9% seen once. The sequencing input was blood, either unsorted or a sorted T cell fraction (not recorded which). The receptors were sampled from a male donor with ankylosing spondylitis.

This clonotype was observed a few times. This chain joins TRBV19 and TRBJ1-5, with 7 bases lining up with TRBD1. Trimming at V came to 5 bases and at J to 2 bases, leaving 12 bases not matched to a gene. Germline values: CDR1 LNHDA, CDR2 SQIVND (reference sequence). The CDR3 is 17 amino acids. The CDR3 spells CASSSLEPGGGNQPQHF. CDR3 DNA: TGTGCCAGTAGTTCATTAGAGCCAGGGGGTGGCAATCAGCCCCAGCATTTT.

In this sample, this clonotype turned up many times. The chain employs TRBV15 and TRBJ1-2; D is unresolved. Trimming left V 0 bases short and J 2 bases short, with 13 bases between. CDR1 LNHNV and CDR2 YYDKDF come from the germline V gene (reference sequence). CDR3 length: 16 amino acids. The CDR3 sequence is CATSRDSPGENYGYTF. The CDR3 coding sequence is TGTGCCACCAGCAGAGATAGCCCCGGGGAGAACTATGGCTACACCTTC.

The chain couples TRBV12-3 or TRBV12-4 to TRBJ2-3; a possible D gene is TRBD1 (5 bases). The CDR3 contains 14 residues. V lost 1 base, J lost 2 bases, and 7 bases lay in between. CDR3 nucleotides: TGTGCCAGCAGTTTAGGGACAACCACAGATACGCAGTATTTT. Amino acids: CASSLGTTTDTQYF.

The J gene is TRBJ2-7, the V gene TRBV7-6; TRBD2 agrees at 9 bases. The CDR3 has 14 amino acids. Germline CDR1 reads SGHVS; CDR2 reads FNYEAQ. Trimming took 4 bases from V and 2 from J; bases not matched to a gene: 3. The CDR3 sequence is CASSYASGTYEQYF. The CDR3 DNA is TGTGCCAGCAGCTATGCTAGCGGGACCTACGAGCAGTACTTC.

This clonotype was counted only a few times. The V and J genes are TRBV7-9 and TRBJ1-1, with D unclear. The length of the CDR3 is 13 residues. Germline V gives CDR1 SEHNR, CDR2 FQNEAQ (reference sequence). The germline V and J ends were trimmed by 5 bases and 0 bases, with 7 bases remaining between them. The CDR3 bases are TGTGCCAGCAGCCCCCCAGTGAACACTGAAGCTTTCTTT. Translated: CASSPPVNTEAFF. The full variable domain, completed using reference TRBV7-9 and TRBJ1-1, is DTGVSQNPRHKITKRGQNVTFRCDPISEHNRLYWYRQTLGQGPEFLTYFQNEAQLEKSRLLSDRFSAERPKGSFSTLEIQRTEQGDSAMYLCASSPPVNTEAFFGQGTRLTVV.

The rearrangement links TRBV19 to TRBJ2-7; the D call may be TRBD1 or TRBD2 (6 bases each). The CDR3 is 13 amino acids. Trimming left V 8 bases short and J 7 bases short, with 18 bases between. Germline CDR1 reads LNHDA; CDR2 reads SQIVND (reference sequence). The CDR3 reads CASAVGGRWEQYF. The CDR3 DNA sequence: TGTGCCAGTGCGGTAGGGGGGCGATGGGAGCAGTACTTC. The variable domain in full, completed from reference TRBV19 and TRBJ2-7, reads DGGITQSPKYLFRKEGQNVTLSCEQNLNHDAMYWYRQDPGQGLRLIYYSQIVNDFQKGDIAEGYSVSREKKESFPLTVTSAQKNPTAFYLCASAVGGRWEQYFGPGTRLTVT.

This clonotype was seen more than once but under ten times. The chain couples TRBV12-3 or TRBV12-4 to TRBJ2-1, with TRBD2 identical over 9 bases. The CDR3 consists of 18 residues. Trimming at V came to 5 bases and at J to 5 bases, leaving 16 bases not matched to a gene. The CDR3, as DNA: TGTGCCAGCAGTCGAAATTGGGGGCGGGAGGGCCTGAACAATGAGCAGTTCTTC. Protein: CASSRNWGREGLNNEQFF.

This clonotype was counted a few times. The chain is built from TRBV7-9 and TRBJ2-1; no clear D. The length of the CDR3 is 15 residues. Germline loops: CDR1 SEHNR, CDR2 FQNEAQ (reference sequence). Trimming removed 5 bases from V and 0 bases from J, with 11 bases in between. The CDR3 nucleotides are TGTGCCAGCAGCATAGGACCGACCTCCTACAATGAGCAGTTCTTC. Its translation: CASSIGPTSYNEQFF. Together with reference TRBV7-9 and TRBJ2-1, the CDR3 gives the full variable domain: DTGVSQNPRHKITKRGQNVTFRCDPISEHNRLYWYRQTLGQGPEFLTYFQNEAQLEKSRLLSDRFSAERPKGSFSTLEIQRTEQGDSAMYLCASSIGPTSYNEQFFGPGTRLTVL.

This clonotype was observed many times. The chain joins TRBV29-1 to TRBJ1-2; D call uncertain. Trimming took 7 bases from V and 4 from J, leaving 13 bases between them. Germline CDR1 reads SQVTM; CDR2 reads ANQGSEA. CDR3 length: 12 residues. CDR3 amino acids: CSATDGPYGYTF. The CDR3 DNA reads as TGCAGCGCTACGGACGGGCCCTATGGCTACACCTTC.

This clonotype was picked up many times. V usage is TRBV4-2 and J usage is TRBJ2-4; the match to TRBD1 covers 10 bases. The CDR3 spans 17 residues. J lost 3 bases, V lost 0 bases, and 5 bases had no gene match. Germline-derived CDR1 and CDR2 are LGHNA and YNFKEQ. For the CDR3, the DNA is TGTGCCAGCAGCCAAGATGAAGGACAGGGGGTCAAAAACATTCAGTACTTC. Its protein is CASSQDEGQGVKNIQYF.

This clonotype occurred many times. The genes are TRBV29-1 and TRBJ1-2; possible D gene TRBD1, 5 bases. Germline loops: CDR1 SQVTM, CDR2 ANQGSEA. CDR3 length: 14 amino acids. Trimming took off 2 bases at V and 2 bases at J, with 12 bases between the two ends. CDR3 sequence: CSVELGGTNYGYTF. As DNA, the CDR3 is TGCAGCGTTGAACTGGGGGGGACCAACTATGGCTACACCTTC.

The rearrangement links TRBV6-4 to TRBJ2-2; TRBD2 agrees at 9 bases. In germline, CDR1 is MRHNA, CDR2 SNTAGT. The J segment lost 5 bases and the V segment lost 0 bases, leaving 1 base of the junction unmatched. This CDR3 is 15 amino acids long. The CDR3 nucleotides are TGTGCCAGCAGTGACTCGACTAGCGGAACCGGGGAGCTGTTTTTT. It codes for CASSDSTSGTGELFF.

This clonotype was seen a handful of times. The chain has TRBV4-1 and TRBJ1-3; TRBD1 aligns across 7 bases. The V gene's germline CDR1 is MGHRA and CDR2 YSYEKL. V was pared by 1 base and J by 3 bases, with 3 bases of the junction left unmatched. There are 15 residues in the CDR3. This chain's CDR3 is CASSQGPGGGNTIYF. DNA of the CDR3: TGCGCCAGCAGCCAAGGGCCAGGGGGTGGAAACACCATATATTTT.

This clonotype was seen more than once but under ten times. The rearrangement uses TRBV7-2 and TRBJ2-7, with 9 positions matching TRBD2. Per the germline V gene, CDR1 is SGHTA and CDR2 is FQGNSA. CDR3 size: 17 residues. V lost 4 bases, J lost 3 bases, and 13 bases stayed unmatched. In nucleotides, the CDR3 is TGTGCCAGCAGCTCCATCGTCAGGACTAGCGTCTACTACGAGCAGTACTTC. The encoded protein is CASSSIVRTSVYYEQYF.

In this sample, this clonotype turned up many times. The chain has TRBV12-3 or TRBV12-4 and TRBJ2-1; weak D call: TRBD2 (6 bases). Deletions cut 3 bases from V and 6 bases from J, with 21 bases between. The CDR3 spans 17 residues. The CDR3 DNA reads TGTGCCAGCAGTTTTCCGGGAGCCGGGACGAGGGTCAATGAGCAGTTCTTC. Translation: CASSFPGAGTRVNEQFF.

Many counts were recorded for this clonotype. This chain uses TRBV14 with TRBJ1-1; maybe TRBD1 (5 bases). This CDR3 spans 14 amino acids. Germline V gives CDR1 SGHDN, CDR2 FVKESK. V was pared by 3 bases and J by 1 base, with 9 bases between. The CDR3 nucleotides are TGTGCCAGCAGCCACGGGGCGGGGAACACTGAAGCTTTCTTT. It yields the protein CASSHGAGNTEAFF.

At least ten counts were recorded for this clonotype. The CDR3 DNA reads TGTGCCAGCAGCTTAGAGGGTAGGGGGGGGAACACTGAAGCTTTCTTT. It translates to CASSLEGRGGNTEAFF. This chain links TRBV7-6 with TRBJ1-1; D might be TRBD1 (6 bases). This CDR3 comprises 16 residues. Germline values: CDR1 SGHVS, CDR2 FNYEAQ. V was shortened by 1 base and J by 1 base, with 13 bases between the two germline ends.

This clonotype was picked up a small number of times. The chain combines TRBV7-9 with TRBJ2-1, with TRBD2 identical over 8 bases. The junction had 6 bases not matched to a gene; V was cut back by 3 bases and J by 5 bases. The CDR3 runs to 15 residues. The germline V gene encodes CDR1 SEHNR and CDR2 FQNEAQ (reference sequence). CDR3: CASSFPGGPHNEQFF. The CDR3 nucleotides are TGTGCCAGCAGCTTTCCGGGAGGGCCTCACAATGAGCAGTTCTTC.

The chain uses TRBV11-2 and TRBJ2-5, with 8 bases matching TRBD2. This CDR3 comprises 16 residues. Germline V CDR1 and CDR2: SGHAT, FQNNGV. Trimming took 3 bases from V and 4 from J; bases not matched to a gene: 10. CDR3 coding DNA: TGTGCCAGCAGCTTGTTGGCGGGAGGCGAAGTAGAGACCCAGTACTTC. This codes for CASSLLAGGEVETQYF.

This clonotype was seen ten or more times. This chain links TRBV5-1 with TRBJ2-2, with a weak D call TRBD1 (5 bases). This CDR3 has 15 residues. Germline V gives CDR1 SGHRS, CDR2 YFSETQ. Deletions cut 6 bases from V and 0 bases from J, with 12 bases between. CDR3 in amino acids: CASTQDIANTGELFF. In DNA form, the CDR3 reads TGCGCCAGCACCCAGGACATCGCGAACACCGGGGAGCTGTTTTTT.